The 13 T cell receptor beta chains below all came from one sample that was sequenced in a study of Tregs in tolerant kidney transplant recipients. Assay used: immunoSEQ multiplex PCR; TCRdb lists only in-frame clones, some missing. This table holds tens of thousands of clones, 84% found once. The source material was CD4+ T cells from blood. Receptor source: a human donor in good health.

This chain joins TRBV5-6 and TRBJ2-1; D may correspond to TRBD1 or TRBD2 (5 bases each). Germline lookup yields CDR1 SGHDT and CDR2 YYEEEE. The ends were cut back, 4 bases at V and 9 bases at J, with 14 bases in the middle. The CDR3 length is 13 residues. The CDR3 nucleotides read TGTGCCAGCAGCACGGGGCCACACGGTGAGCAGTTCTTC. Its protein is CASSTGPHGEQFF.

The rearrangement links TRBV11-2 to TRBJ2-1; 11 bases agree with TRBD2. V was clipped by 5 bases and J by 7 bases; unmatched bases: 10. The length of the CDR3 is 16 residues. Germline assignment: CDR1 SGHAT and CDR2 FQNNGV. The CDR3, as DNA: TGTGCCAGCAGCCCCCCGACTAGCGGGATTGTGAATGAGCAGTTCTTC. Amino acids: CASSPPTSGIVNEQFF.

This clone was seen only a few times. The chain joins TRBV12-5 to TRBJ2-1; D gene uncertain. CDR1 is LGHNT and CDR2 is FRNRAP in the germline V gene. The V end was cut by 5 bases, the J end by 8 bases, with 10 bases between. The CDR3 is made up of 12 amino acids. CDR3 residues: CASGQRTHEQFF. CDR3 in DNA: TGTGCTAGTGGTCAACGGACGCATGAGCAGTTCTTC.

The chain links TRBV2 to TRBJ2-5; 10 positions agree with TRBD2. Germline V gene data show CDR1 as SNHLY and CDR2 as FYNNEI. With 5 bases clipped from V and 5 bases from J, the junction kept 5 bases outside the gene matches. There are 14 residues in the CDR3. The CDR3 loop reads CASSRRLAGETQYF. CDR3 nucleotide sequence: TGTGCCAGCAGTCGGCGACTAGCGGGCGAGACCCAGTACTTC.

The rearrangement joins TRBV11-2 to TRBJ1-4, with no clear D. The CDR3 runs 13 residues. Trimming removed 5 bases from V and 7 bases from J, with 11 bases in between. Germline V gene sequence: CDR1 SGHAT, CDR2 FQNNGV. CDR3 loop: CASSQEGTEKLFF. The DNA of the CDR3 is TGTGCCAGCAGCCAAGAAGGAACTGAAAAACTGTTTTTT.

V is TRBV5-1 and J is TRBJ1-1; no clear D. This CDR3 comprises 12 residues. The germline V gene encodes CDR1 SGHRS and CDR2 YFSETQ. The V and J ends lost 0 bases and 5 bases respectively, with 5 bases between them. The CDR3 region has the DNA TGCGCCAGCAGCTTGGAAAGGACTGAAGCTTTCTTT. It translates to CASSLERTEAFF. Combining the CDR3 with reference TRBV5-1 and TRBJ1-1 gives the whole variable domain KAGVTQTPRYLIKTRGQQVTLSCSPISGHRSVSWYQQTPGQGLQFLFEYFSETQRNKGNFPGRFSGRQFSNSRSEMNVSTLELGDSALYLCASSLERTEAFFGQGTRLTVV.

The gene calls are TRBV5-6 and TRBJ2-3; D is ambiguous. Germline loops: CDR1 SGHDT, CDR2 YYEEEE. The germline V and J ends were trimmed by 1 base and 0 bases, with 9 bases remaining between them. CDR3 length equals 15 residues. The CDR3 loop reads CASSLSPSSTDTQYF. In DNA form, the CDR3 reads TGTGCCAGCAGCTTGAGTCCTTCCAGCACAGATACGCAGTATTTT.

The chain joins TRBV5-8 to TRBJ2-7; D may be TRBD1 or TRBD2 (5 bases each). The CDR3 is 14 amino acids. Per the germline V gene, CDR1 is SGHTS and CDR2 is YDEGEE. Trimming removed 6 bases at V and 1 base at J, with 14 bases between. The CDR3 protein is CASTPWGKSYEQYF. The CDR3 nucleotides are TGTGCCAGCACCCCGTGGGGGAAGTCCTACGAGCAGTACTTC.

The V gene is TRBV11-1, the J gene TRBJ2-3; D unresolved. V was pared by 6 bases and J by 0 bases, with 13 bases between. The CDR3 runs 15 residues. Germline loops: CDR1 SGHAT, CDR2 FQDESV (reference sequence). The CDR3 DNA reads TGTGCCAGCAGAAGGTTGAGCACTAGCACAGATACGCAGTATTTT. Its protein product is CASRRLSTSTDTQYF. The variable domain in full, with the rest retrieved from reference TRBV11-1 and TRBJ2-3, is EAEVAQSPRYKITEKSQAVAFWCDPISGHATLYWYRQILGQGPELLVQFQDESVVDDSQLPKDRFSAERLKGVDSTLKIQPAELGDSAMYLCASRRLSTSTDTQYFGPGTRLTVL.

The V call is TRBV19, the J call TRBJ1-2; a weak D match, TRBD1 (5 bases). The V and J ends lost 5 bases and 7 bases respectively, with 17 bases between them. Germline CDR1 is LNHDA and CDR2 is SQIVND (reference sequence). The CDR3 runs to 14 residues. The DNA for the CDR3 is TGTGCCAGTAGTGCCCGGGACCCCCCTCGTGGCTACACCTTC. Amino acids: CASSARDPPRGYTF.

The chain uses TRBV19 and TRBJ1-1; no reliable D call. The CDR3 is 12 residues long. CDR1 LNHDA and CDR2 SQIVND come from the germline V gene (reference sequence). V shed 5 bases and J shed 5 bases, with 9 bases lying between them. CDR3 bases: TGTGCCAGTAGTTCCACGGGGACTGAAGCTTTCTTT. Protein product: CASSSTGTEAFF.

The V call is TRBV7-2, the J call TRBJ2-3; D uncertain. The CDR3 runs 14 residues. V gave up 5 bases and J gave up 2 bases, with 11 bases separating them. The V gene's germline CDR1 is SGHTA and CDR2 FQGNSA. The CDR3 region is CASSRATFTDTQYF. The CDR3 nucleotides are TGTGCCAGCAGCCGGGCCACGTTCACAGATACGCAGTATTTT.

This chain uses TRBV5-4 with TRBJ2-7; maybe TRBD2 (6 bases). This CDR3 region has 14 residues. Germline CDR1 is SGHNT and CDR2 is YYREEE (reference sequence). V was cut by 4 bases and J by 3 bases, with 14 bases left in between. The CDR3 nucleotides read TGTGCCAGCAGCCCCTACACTAGCAGCTACGAGCAGTACTTC. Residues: CASSPYTSSYEQYF. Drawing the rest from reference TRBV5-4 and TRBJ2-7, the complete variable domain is ETGVTQSPTHLIKTRGQQVTLRCSSQSGHNTVSWYQQALGQGPQFIFQYYREEENGRGNFPPRFSGLQFPNYSSELNVNALELDDSALYLCASSPYTSSYEQYFGPGTRLTVT.